A selection of T cell receptor beta chains follows, all from one sample in a study of blood T cell repertoires in COVID-19. Repertoires were generated with immunoSEQ multiplex PCR, while TCRdb's copy carries only in-frame clones and drops some. The sample includes 110,000 or so clones, approximately 82% seen only once; the top ten take roughly 15%. Sequenced material: peripheral blood. The receptors were gathered from a woman over 75 with acute or convalescent COVID-19. CDR3s include the opening cysteine and the closing phenylalanine or tryptophan. The D gene is left open where the match is weak. Where a row states a size, it is once, few, many or the class of an expanded clone; other rows omit it.

V	D	size	J	CDR3	DNA
TRBV19	TRBD1	NA	TRBJ1-6	CASSVNGQGNSPLHF	TGTGCCAGTAGTGTGAACGGACAGGGGAATTCACCCCTCCACTTT
TRBV29-1	NA	NA	TRBJ2-3	CSVELLTDTQYF	TGCAGCGTTGAACTTCTCACAGATACGCAGTATTTT
TRBV7-9	NA	NA	TRBJ1-4	CASSLDTGQGEKLFF	TGTGCCAGCAGCTTAGATACAGGGCAGGGTGAAAAACTGTTTTTT
TRBV7-2	TRBD1	NA	TRBJ2-7	CASSLASGPGQGSYEQYF	TGTGCCAGCAGCTTAGCGTCGGGCCCGGGACAGGGATCCTACGAGCAGTACTTC
TRBV11-3	NA	NA	TRBJ2-1	CASSSRGPEVEQFF	TGTGCCAGCAGCTCCAGGGGCCCCGAGGTTGAGCAGTTCTTC
TRBV19	NA	NA	TRBJ1-2	CASSMMGRGNYGYTF	TGTGCCAGTAGTATGATGGGCAGGGGAAACTATGGCTACACCTTC
TRBV7-9	NA	NA	TRBJ2-7	CASSRDKTYEQYF	TGTGCCAGCAGTCGGGACAAGACCTACGAGCAGTACTTC
TRBV27	TRBD1	NA	TRBJ2-7	CASRRTGGDEQYF	TGTGCCAGCAGGAGGACAGGGGGGGACGAGCAGTACTTC
TRBV11-2	NA	NA	TRBJ2-1	CASSLGGVSSYNEQFF	TGTGCCAGCAGCTTGGGCGGGGTTAGCTCCTACAATGAGCAGTTCTTC
TRBV6-6	NA	NA	TRBJ2-7	CASSVDGRREHF	TGTGCCAGCAGTGTAGACGGTAGAAGGGAGCACTTC
TRBV6-5	NA	NA	TRBJ1-2	CASSYSTTNYGYTF	TGTGCCAGCAGTTACTCTACAACTAACTATGGCTACACCTTC
TRBV7-2	NA	NA	TRBJ1-5	CASSLGMAHSNQPQHF	TGTGCCAGCAGCTTAGGAATGGCTCATAGCAATCAGCCCCAGCATTTT
TRBV11-3	TRBD1	NA	TRBJ1-2	CASSSGQGAGYTF	TGTGCCAGCAGCTCGGGACAGGGGGCCGGCTACACCTTC
TRBV10-3	TRBD2	NA	TRBJ2-3	CAIRYGLAESTDTQYF	TGTGCCATCCGTTATGGACTAGCGGAGAGCACAGATACGCAGTATTTT
TRBV6-5	NA	NA	TRBJ1-1	CASWRANTEAFF	TGTGCCAGCTGGAGGGCGAACACTGAAGCTTTCTTT
TRBV6-5	NA	NA	TRBJ1-1	CASIRGDRAFF	TGTGCCAGCATCAGGGGCGATCGAGCTTTCTTT
TRBV20-1	NA	NA	TRBJ1-2	CSVLGGSYTF	TGCAGTGTCCTGGGGGGTTCGTATACCTTC
TRBV12-5	TRBD1	few	TRBJ2-1	CASGLGQGGWQFF	TGTGCTAGTGGCCTGGGACAGGGTGGTTGGCAGTTCTTC
TRBV5-1	NA	NA	TRBJ1-3	CASSPTVRGSGNTIYF	TGCGCCAGCAGCCCTACAGTAAGGGGAAGTGGAAACACCATATATTTT
TRBV27	TRBD1	NA	TRBJ2-1	CASSLGTGDHNEQFF	TGTGCCAGCAGTTTAGGGACAGGGGATCACAATGAGCAGTTCTTC
TRBV5-1	NA	NA	TRBJ2-3	CASSLSVTGSDTQYF	TGCGCCAGCAGCTTATCTGTGACAGGTTCAGATACGCAGTATTTT
TRBV5-1	NA	NA	TRBJ1-6	CASSLGRVGSPLHF	TGCGCCAGCAGCTTGGGCAGGGTCGGTTCACCCCTCCACTTT
TRBV5-4	TRBD2	once	TRBJ2-2	CASSLDLAGGPTGELFF	TGTGCCAGCAGCTTAGACCTAGCGGGAGGGCCTACCGGGGAGCTGTTTTTT
TRBV2	TRBD1	NA	TRBJ2-7	CASRATGDSYEQYF	TGTGCCAGCAGGGCGACAGGGGATTCCTACGAGCAGTACTTC
TRBV11-3	TRBD2	NA	TRBJ2-1	CASSLEGLAEQFF	TGTGCCAGCAGCTTAGAGGGACTAGCTGAGCAGTTCTTC
TRBV10-3	TRBD1	NA	TRBJ2-7	CAISNLMGQGGEQYF	TGTGCCATCAGTAACCTGATGGGACAGGGAGGCGAGCAGTACTTC
TRBV29-1	NA	few	TRBJ2-5	CSAHGGMGKETQYF	TGCAGCGCCCACGGCGGGATGGGGAAAGAGACCCAGTACTTC
TRBV5-1	NA	NA	TRBJ2-2	CASSPREAGAPGELFF	TGCGCCAGCAGCCCACGTGAAGCGGGCGCTCCCGGGGAGCTGTTTTTT
TRBV21-1	NA	NA	TRBJ2-2	CASSKSAPRTGELFF	TGTGCCAGCAGCAAATCGGCACCGCGGACCGGGGAGCTGTTTTTT
TRBV3-1/TRBV3-2	NA	NA	TRBJ2-2	CASSQDRDTGELFF	TGTGCCAGCAGCCAAGATCGAGACACCGGGGAGCTGTTTTTT
TRBV6-5	NA	NA	TRBJ2-3	CASSYGHRGGPDTQYF	TGTGCCAGCAGTTACGGCCATCGCGGGGGCCCAGATACGCAGTATTTT
TRBV5-4	NA	NA	TRBJ2-5	CASSLDGETQYF	TGTGCCAGCAGCTTGGACGGGGAGACCCAGTACTTC
TRBV6-5	TRBD2	NA	TRBJ2-3	CASSYGASGITDTQYF	TGTGCCAGCAGTTACGGGGCAAGCGGGATTACAGATACGCAGTATTTT
TRBV27	TRBD1	few	TRBJ2-5	CASIAGGGETQYF	TGTGCCAGTATTGCAGGGGGCGGGGAGACCCAGTACTTC
TRBV24-1	NA	NA	TRBJ2-1	CATSPGYPSSYNEQFF	TGTGCCACCAGTCCGGGTTACCCGAGCTCCTACAATGAGCAGTTCTTC
TRBV7-9	TRBD1	NA	TRBJ1-3	CARQGNGNTIYF	TGTGCCAGACAGGGGAATGGAAACACCATATATTTT
TRBV10-3	NA	once	TRBJ1-5	CAMGFGTQDQPQHF	TGTGCCATGGGTTTCGGGACACAGGACCAGCCCCAGCATTTT
TRBV12-3/TRBV12-4	NA	NA	TRBJ1-2	CASSFSFTNGYTF	TGTGCCAGCAGTTTTAGTTTTACTAATGGCTACACCTTC
TRBV15	NA	NA	TRBJ1-2	CATSRDEMEVLDYGYTF	TGTGCCACCAGCAGAGATGAAATGGAGGTACTTGACTATGGCTACACCTTC
TRBV20-1	TRBD1	NA	TRBJ2-1	CSASPGTGRINEQFF	TGCAGTGCTAGTCCGGGGACAGGGAGGATAAATGAGCAGTTCTTC
TRBV11-2	NA	NA	TRBJ2-1	CASSLPGHPSYNEQFF	TGTGCCAGCAGCCTACCGGGACACCCCTCCTACAATGAGCAGTTCTTC